These T cell receptor beta chains were read from a single sample in a study of post-analysis software for immune sequencing data. MiXCR, applied by TCRdb to the PCR reads, yields one record per CDR3 protein. The repertoire holds hundreds of thousands of distinct CDR3 sequences, with 30% as singletons. Sample: blood. These TCRs come from a girl aged 5-17 years with multiple sclerosis. The CDR3 runs from the conserved cysteine through the conserved F or W. Fields, in order: J gene, V gene, clone size, D gene, CDR3 protein, CDR3 DNA. A D gene is named only where the DNA matches it firmly. Only some rows state a clone size, as once, few, many or a class for expanded clones.

TRBJ2-5,TRBV12-3/TRBV12-4,few,NA,CASSTNIQGLQETQYF,TGTGCCAGCAGCACAAACATACAGGGATTGCAAGAGACCCAGTACTTC
TRBJ2-7,TRBV7-9,NA,NA,CASSSPSHRGIQSYEQYF,TGTGCCAGCAGCTCCCCGTCCCATAGGGGGATCCAATCCTACGAGCAGTACTTC
TRBJ1-5,TRBV29-1,NA,TRBD1,CSVQTTGDQPQHF,TGCAGCGTCCAGACGACAGGGGATCAGCCCCAGCATTTT
TRBJ2-5,TRBV21-1,NA,NA,CATSREIGETQYF,TGTGCGACTAGTCGAGAGATCGGAGAGACCCAGTACTTC
TRBJ1-2,TRBV5-6,few,TRBD1,CASSLAPTGVDGYTF,TGTGCCAGCAGCTTGGCCCCGACAGGGGTTGATGGCTACACCTTC
TRBJ2-7,TRBV5-1,NA,NA,CASSLFGQINYEQYF,TGCGCCAGCAGCTTGTTTGGACAGATTAACTACGAGCAGTACTTC
TRBJ1-1,TRBV6-4,NA,NA,CASSEGHPVAEAFF,TGTGCCAGCAGTGAGGGACACCCGGTCGCTGAAGCTTTCTTT
TRBJ2-5,TRBV6-5,NA,NA,CASSYSGVGETQYF,TGTGCCAGCAGTTACTCGGGGGTCGGAGAGACCCAGTACTTC
TRBJ2-2,TRBV12-3/TRBV12-4,NA,NA,CASSKAANLNTGELFF,TGTGCCAGCTCCAAGGCGGCAAACCTGAACACCGGGGAGCTGTTTTTT
TRBJ1-1,TRBV7-9,few,NA,CASSADVNTEAFF,TGTGCCAGCAGCGCGGACGTGAACACTGAAGCTTTCTTT
TRBJ1-2,TRBV20-1,many,NA,CSARARQAIPYGYTF,TGCAGTGCTAGAGCACGACAGGCAATCCCCTATGGCTACACCTTC
TRBJ2-1,TRBV4-3,NA,NA,CASSQGEYSNEQFF,TGCGCCAGCAGCCAAGGGGAGTACTCCAATGAGCAGTTCTTC
TRBJ1-6,TRBV3-1,NA,NA,CASSQARSPLHF,TGTGCCAGCAGCCAAGCCCGGTCACCCCTCCACTTT